What follows is one TCR beta chain and its context. Its specificity is not known. At the DNA level, this CDR3 is encoded by other sequences in the same sample as well. Using immunoSEQ multiplex PCR, the repertoire was profiled, and TCRdb retains in-frame clones only, with some absent. In the table there are under 110,000 clones, 80% to 95% of which are singletons. Combined were second doses at about 4 or about 12 weeks. This sample was taken from a study of T cell responses to AZD1222 COVID-19 vaccine. This CDR3 region has 14 residues. CDR1 and CDR2 (germline): SGDLS, YYNGEE. Trimming stripped 0 bases from V and 2 bases from J, with 9 bases between. Study-wide findings and caveats: A mostly white British donor set with more females was recruited, and clonal diversity was possibly underestimated.

The chain joins TRBV9 to TRBJ2-7; no reliable D call. The receptor was derived from an adult who received the AZD1222 COVID-19 vaccine. The sequences come from peripheral blood, collected 28 days after the second AZD1222 dose. CDR3 sequence: CASSVGNGPYEQYF. Here the CDR3 DNA reads TGTGCCAGCAGCGTAGGCAACGGCCCCTACGAGCAGTACTTC.